This T cell receptor beta chain stems from a study of cytomegalovirus exposure and HLA in healthy donors. A remark on this clone: Its antigen is as yet unknown.

The CDR3 is made up of 15 amino acids. The V gene's germline CDR1 is SGHNT and CDR2 YENEEA. The J segment lost 9 bases and the V segment lost 4 bases, leaving 6 bases of the junction unmatched. Study-wide points: Common viral pathogens seemed to be connected with several of the most significant clusters, according to a later analysis. The study reported that TCR beta sequences accurately predicted HLA-A and HLA-B alleles in most subjects.

Both 60 Vbeta primers and 13 Jbeta primers went into the PCR. Profiling relied on immunoSEQ multiplex PCR, and the TCRdb table lists in-frame clones only, not all of them. The sample yields over 30,000 clones, of which the top ten take up approximately 5%. The sequenced sample consisted of PBMCs. The sequence was collected from a woman aged 40 to 55 in good health and CMV-seropositive. The chain joins TRBV11-3 to TRBJ2-1; 13 bases are shared with TRBD2. DNA for the CDR3: TGTGCCAGCAGCTCCGAGGGACTAGCGGGAAGTGAGCAGTTCTTC. Translating it yields CASSSEGLAGSEQFF.